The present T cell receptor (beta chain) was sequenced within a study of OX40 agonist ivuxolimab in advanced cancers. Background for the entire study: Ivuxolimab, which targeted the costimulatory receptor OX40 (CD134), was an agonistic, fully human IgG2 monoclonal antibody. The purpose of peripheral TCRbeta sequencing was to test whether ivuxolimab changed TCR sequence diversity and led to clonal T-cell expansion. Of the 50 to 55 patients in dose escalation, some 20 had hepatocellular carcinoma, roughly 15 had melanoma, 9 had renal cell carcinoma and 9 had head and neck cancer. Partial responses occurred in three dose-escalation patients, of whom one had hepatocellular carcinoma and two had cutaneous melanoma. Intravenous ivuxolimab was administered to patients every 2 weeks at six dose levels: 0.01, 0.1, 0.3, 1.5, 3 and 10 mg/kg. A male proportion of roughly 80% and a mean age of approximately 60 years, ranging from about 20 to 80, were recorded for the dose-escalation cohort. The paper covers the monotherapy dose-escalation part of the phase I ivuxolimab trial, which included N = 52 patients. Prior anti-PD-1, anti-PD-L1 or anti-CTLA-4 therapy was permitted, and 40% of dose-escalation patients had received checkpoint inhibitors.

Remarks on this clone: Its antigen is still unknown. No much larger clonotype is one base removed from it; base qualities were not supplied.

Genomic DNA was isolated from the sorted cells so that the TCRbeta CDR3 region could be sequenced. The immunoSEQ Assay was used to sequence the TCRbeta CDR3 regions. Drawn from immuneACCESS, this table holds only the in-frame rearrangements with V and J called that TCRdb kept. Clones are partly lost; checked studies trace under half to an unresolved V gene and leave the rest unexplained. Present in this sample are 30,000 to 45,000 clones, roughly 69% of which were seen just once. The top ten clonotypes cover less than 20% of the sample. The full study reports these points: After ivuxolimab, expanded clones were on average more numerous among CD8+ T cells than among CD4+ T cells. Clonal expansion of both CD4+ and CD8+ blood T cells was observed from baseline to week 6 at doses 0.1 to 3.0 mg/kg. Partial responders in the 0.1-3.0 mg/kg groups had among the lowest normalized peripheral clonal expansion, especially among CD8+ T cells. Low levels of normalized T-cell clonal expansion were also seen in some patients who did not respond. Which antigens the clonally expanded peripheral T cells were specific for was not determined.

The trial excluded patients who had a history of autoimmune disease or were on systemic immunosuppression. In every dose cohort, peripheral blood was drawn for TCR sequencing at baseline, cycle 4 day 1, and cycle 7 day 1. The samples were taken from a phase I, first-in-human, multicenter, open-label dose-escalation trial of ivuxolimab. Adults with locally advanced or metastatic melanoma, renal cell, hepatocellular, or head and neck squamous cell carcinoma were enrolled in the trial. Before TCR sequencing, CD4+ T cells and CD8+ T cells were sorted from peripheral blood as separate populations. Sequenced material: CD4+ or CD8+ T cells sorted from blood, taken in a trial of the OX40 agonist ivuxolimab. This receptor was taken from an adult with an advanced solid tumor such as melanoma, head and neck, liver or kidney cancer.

The CDR3 here reads CASSLSYRGTEAFF. The base sequence is TGCGCCAGCAGCCTCTCTTACAGGGGCACTGAAGCTTTCTTT. The rearrangement joined TRBV5-1 to TRBJ1-1, and 7 junctional nucleotides match TRBD1. V and J are trimmed by 4 bases and 4 bases, and the gene matches miss 7 bases of the junction. As encoded in the germline V gene, CDR1 is SGHRS while CDR2 is YFSETQ. The CDR3 starts with the cysteine, ends with the phenylalanine, and has 14 residues. Only the CDR3 part of the read is kept: 42 bases, read in frame from the first base. Reference TRBV5-1 and TRBJ1-1 proteins supply the regions before and after the CDR3; the full variable domain is: KAGVTQTPRYLIKTRGQQVTLSCSPISGHRSVSWYQQTPGQGLQFLFEYFSETQRNKGNFPGRFSGRQFSNSRSEMNVSTLELGDSALYLCASSLSYRGTEAFFGQGTRLTVV.